Shown below are 29 T cell receptor beta chains from a single sample sequenced in a study of T cells in Graves' hyperthyroidism and ophthalmopathy. RNA transcripts were the template for amplifying TCR beta CDR3 regions. The primer set for the first-round RT-PCR of the TCR CDR3 was HTBI. TCRdb reanalysed the multiplex PCR reads using MiXCR and keeps one entry per CDR3 protein. Among roughly 350,000 distinct CDR3 sequences listed, more than 12% were seen once. The sample was blood. The receptors originated from a woman younger than 45 with Graves' ophthalmopathy.

This clonotype came up many times. The genes are TRBV10-3 and TRBJ1-2; TRBD1 aligns across 7 bases. CDR3 length equals 18 residues. Per germline, CDR1 ENHRY and CDR2 SYGVKD. With 10 bases clipped from V and 4 bases from J, the junction kept 24 bases outside the gene matches. CDR3 loop: CATAPGTVVPHRIYGYTF. The CDR3 nucleotides are TGTGCCACCGCTCCCGGGACAGTCGTCCCTCACCGGATCTATGGCTACACCTTC.

This clonotype has a count of ten or more. The chain links TRBV20-1 to TRBJ1-1; D ambiguous. CDR1 is DFQATT, CDR2 SNEGSKA, per germline (reference sequence). Trimming removed 2 bases at V and 0 bases at J, with 10 bases between. This CDR3 is built from 14 residues. CDR3 coding DNA: TGCAGTGCTAGAAGGGAAGGGATGAACACTGAAGCTTTCTTT. This gives the protein CSARREGMNTEAFF.

This chain links TRBV7-9 with TRBJ2-5; 11 bases align to TRBD2. Trimming took 5 bases from V and 5 from J; bases not matched to a gene: 7. This CDR3 spans 15 amino acids. Germline V CDR1 and CDR2: SEHNR, FQNEAQ (reference sequence). The CDR3 DNA reads as TGTGCCAGCAGCGGTACTAGCGGGGGTTCTGAGACCCAGTACTTC. This translates into CASSGTSGGSETQYF.

This clonotype was seen a few times. The chain links TRBV2 to TRBJ2-1; 15 bases line up with TRBD2. Trimming cost V 4 bases and J 9 bases; bases outside gene matches: 4. Germline CDR1 SNHLY, CDR2 FYNNEI. The length of the CDR3 is 15 residues. The CDR3 reads CASSGTSGGAGEQFF. The CDR3 region has the DNA TGTGCCAGCAGTGGGACTAGCGGGGGGGCGGGTGAGCAGTTCTTC.

This clonotype was counted at least ten times. The CDR3 DNA reads as TGTGCCAGCAGTCGAGGCCAGGGGGCGCGGGAGACCCAGTACTTC. This codes for CASSRGQGARETQYF. V and J are TRBV6-2 or TRBV6-3 and TRBJ2-5, with 8 nucleotides matching TRBD1. V gave up 5 bases and J gave up 5 bases; unmatched junction bases: 10. Germline V gene lookup returns CDR1 MNHEY and CDR2 SVGEGT. The CDR3 spans 15 residues.

This clonotype has at least ten counts. The rearrangement joins TRBV11-2 to TRBJ2-2; D unresolved. V was pared by 6 bases and J by 7 bases, with 9 bases between. The CDR3 is made up of 12 amino acids. Germline loops: CDR1 SGHAT, CDR2 FQNNGV. CDR3 sequence reads: CASSYTVGELFF. CDR3 in DNA: TGTGCCAGCAGTTATACGGTCGGGGAGCTGTTTTTT. Complete variable domain (other parts from reference TRBV11-2 and TRBJ2-2): EAGVAQSPRYKIIEKRQSVAFWCNPISGHATLYWYQQILGQGPKLLIQFQNNGVVDDSQLPKDRFSAERLKGVDSTLKIQPAKLEDSAVYLCASSYTVGELFFGEGSRLTVL.

This chain connects TRBV14 to TRBJ1-2, with TRBD1 as a possible D gene (6 bases). The CDR3 contains 14 residues. Trimming cost V 4 bases and J 3 bases, with 12 bases left between them. CDR1 is SGHDN and CDR2 is FVKESK in the germline V gene. This CDR3 is CASSLDSLDYGYTF. The CDR3 DNA follows: TGTGCCAGCAGCCTGGACAGCCTGGACTATGGCTACACCTTC.

The table lists this clonotype with many counts. The genes are TRBV12-3 or TRBV12-4 and TRBJ1-1, with 9 bases identical to TRBD1. The V segment lost 5 bases and the J segment 4 bases; nucleotides outside the gene matches: 5. This CDR3 is built from 14 residues. The CDR3 sequence: CASSLTGGTTEAFF. The DNA of the CDR3 is TGTGCCAGCAGTCTGACAGGGGGAACCACTGAAGCTTTCTTT.

This clonotype was recorded at least ten times. The V gene is TRBV18, the J gene TRBJ1-5; TRBD1 might be the D (5 bases). CDR3 length equals 14 residues. Trimming cost V 2 bases and J 7 bases, with 12 bases left between them. Germline V lookup: CDR1 KGHSH, CDR2 LQKENI. The CDR3 nucleotides read TGTGCCAGCTCACCAGAGGCAGGGAGGCAGCCCCAGCATTTT. Amino acids: CASSPEAGRQPQHF.

The chain uses TRBV27 and TRBJ2-3, with 10 positions matching TRBD2. Trimming cost V 5 bases and J 5 bases; bases outside gene matches: 10. CDR1 MNHEY and CDR2 SMNVEV come from the germline V gene (reference sequence). The CDR3 has 16 amino acids. The CDR3 reads CASSPWSGGAVDTQYF. CDR3 DNA sequence: TGTGCCAGCAGTCCATGGAGCGGGGGGGCCGTAGATACGCAGTATTTT.

This clonotype was found many times. The chain carries TRBV19 and TRBJ1-5, with a possible D match to TRBD1 (6 bases). The length of the CDR3 is 15 residues. Germline lookup yields CDR1 LNHDA and CDR2 SQIVND (reference sequence). Trimming removed 7 bases at V and 2 bases at J, with 15 bases between. The CDR3 sequence: CASNTGWWGNQPQHF. The CDR3, as DNA: TGTGCCAGTAACACAGGGTGGTGGGGCAATCAGCCCCAGCATTTT.

This clonotype was detected ten times or more. The chain combines TRBV7-9 with TRBJ2-1; D is ambiguous. There are 12 residues in the CDR3. Trimming removed 5 bases from V and 6 bases from J, with 8 bases in between. Germline lookup yields CDR1 SEHNR and CDR2 FQNEAQ (reference sequence). CDR3 residues: CASSGTPNEQFF. CDR3 DNA: TGTGCCAGCAGCGGCACTCCCAATGAGCAGTTCTTC.

This clonotype was observed at least ten times. The V and J genes are TRBV11-3 and TRBJ2-1, with 14 bases identical to TRBD2. J lost 8 bases, V lost 4 bases, and 4 bases had no gene match. The CDR3 has 15 amino acids. CDR1 is SGHNT and CDR2 is YENEEA in the germline V gene. The CDR3 is CASSSGTSGGHEQFF. The CDR3 region has the DNA TGTGCCAGCAGCTCCGGGACTAGCGGGGGTCATGAGCAGTTCTTC.

This chain uses TRBV24-1 with TRBJ2-6, with D possibly TRBD2 on 5 matching bases. Trimming left V 4 bases short and J 2 bases short, with 8 bases between. This CDR3 comprises 15 residues. Germline V CDR1 and CDR2: KGHDR, SFDVKD. CDR3 in DNA: TGTGCCACCAGTGACGGGGTCGCTGGGGCCAACGTCCTGACTTTC. Translating it yields CATSDGVAGANVLTF.

The chain couples TRBV5-4 to TRBJ2-7, with D unresolved. The CDR3 length is 14 residues. Looked up from germline, CDR1 is SGHNT and CDR2 is YYREEE (reference sequence). The V gene lost 2 bases and the J gene lost 0 bases, with 9 bases spanning the gap. In DNA, the CDR3 is TGTGCCAGCAGCTTAGAGAAGCACTCCTACGAGCAGTACTTC. It specifies CASSLEKHSYEQYF.

This clonotype was seen many times. The chain combines TRBV2 with TRBJ2-1, with 8 bases identical to TRBD1. This CDR3 spans 15 amino acids. Germline-derived CDR1 and CDR2 are SNHLY and FYNNEI. V trimming: 7 bases; J trimming: 2 bases; junction bases outside the gene matches: 7. Written as DNA, the CDR3 is TGTGCCAGCATTTACGGGACAGGTACCTACAATGAGCAGTTCTTC. The encoded protein is CASIYGTGTYNEQFF.

This clonotype has at least ten counts. The V gene is TRBV12-3 or TRBV12-4, the J gene TRBJ2-7; 7 nucleotides agree with TRBD1. The CDR3 totals 13 residues. The V segment lost 5 bases and the J segment 4 bases; nucleotides outside the gene matches: 5. The CDR3 region has the DNA TGTGCCAGCAGTAGAGGGGGCCGGTACGAGCAGTACTTC. Protein sequence: CASSRGGRYEQYF.

This chain uses TRBV19 with TRBJ2-1; D call uncertain. CDR3 length equals 12 residues. The V and J ends lost 3 bases and 4 bases respectively, with 4 bases between them. In germline, CDR1 is LNHDA, CDR2 SQIVND (reference sequence). Written as DNA, the CDR3 is TGTGCCAGTAGTATTTCTTACAATGAGCAGTTCTTC. It is translated as CASSISYNEQFF.

This clonotype was seen repeatedly, ten times or more. The chain links TRBV3-1 to TRBJ1-6; D is perhaps TRBD1 (5 bases). Germline V gene sequence: CDR1 LGHDT, CDR2 YNNKEL (reference sequence). The CDR3 consists of 17 residues. The germline V and J ends were trimmed by 4 bases and 4 bases, with 17 bases remaining between them. CDR3 sequence reads: CASSPTGLGSYNSPLHF. For the CDR3, the DNA is TGTGCCAGCAGCCCCACAGGATTGGGGAGTTATAATTCACCCCTCCACTTT. Complete variable domain (other parts from reference TRBV3-1 and TRBJ1-6): DTAVSQTPKYLVTQMGNDKSIKCEQNLGHDTMYWYKQDSKKFLKIMFSYNNKELIINETVPNRFSPKSPDKAHLNLHINSLELGDSAVYFCASSPTGLGSYNSPLHFGNGTRLTVT.

This clonotype occurred a few times. The rearrangement joins TRBV7-6 to TRBJ2-2; a possible D gene is TRBD1 (5 bases). This CDR3 contains 15 residues. The V and J ends lost 3 bases and 10 bases respectively, with 18 bases between them. The germline gives CDR1 SGHVS, CDR2 FNYEAQ. In nucleotides, the CDR3 is TGTGCCAGCAGCTTGGACACAGCTACATCCTCGGAGCTGTTTTTT. This translates into CASSLDTATSSELFF. Using reference TRBV7-6 and TRBJ2-2 for the parts outside the CDR3, the full variable domain is GAGVSQSPRYKVTKRGQDVALRCDPISGHVSLYWYRQALGQGPEFLTYFNYEAQQDKSGLPNDRFSAERPEGSISTLTIQRTEQRDSAMYRCASSLDTATSSELFFGEGSRLTVL.

This clonotype has at least ten counts. The chain combines TRBV5-1 with TRBJ2-2; tentatively, D is TRBD1 (6 bases). Germline values: CDR1 SGHRS, CDR2 YFSETQ. This CDR3 contains 16 residues. V lost 4 bases and J lost 2, with 15 bases in between. CDR3 in amino acids: CASSPGVLKNTGELFF. The CDR3 nucleotides read TGCGCCAGCAGCCCAGGGGTCCTAAAAAACACCGGGGAGCTGTTTTTT.

In its sample, this clonotype was seen a few times. V gene TRBV28 combines with J gene TRBJ2-7; D is uncertain. The CDR3 consists of 12 residues. Germline V gene data show CDR1 as MDHEN and CDR2 as SYDVKM. V gave up 6 bases and J gave up 3 bases, with 9 bases separating them. As DNA, the CDR3 is TGTGCCAGCAGCCGCTGGGGCTACGAGCAGTACTTC. This codes for CASSRWGYEQYF. The variable domain in full, with the rest retrieved from reference TRBV28 and TRBJ2-7, is DVKVTQSSRYLVKRTGEKVFLECVQDMDHENMFWYRQDPGLGLRLIYFSYDVKMKEKGDIPEGYSVSREKKERFSLILESASTNQTSMYLCASSRWGYEQYFGPGTRLTVT.

This clonotype was seen a handful of times. The chain joins TRBV5-4 to TRBJ2-4, with D possibly TRBD2 on 5 matching bases. CDR3 length equals 14 residues. With 2 bases removed from V and 6 bases from J, the gap between germline ends came to 12 bases. Germline CDR1 and CDR2: SGHNT and YYREEE (reference sequence). The CDR3 region is CASSFTGNPNIQYF. DNA for the CDR3: TGTGCCAGCAGCTTTACGGGGAACCCAAACATTCAGTACTTC.

Many counts were recorded for this clonotype. The chain uses TRBV28 and TRBJ2-5; a weak D match, TRBD1 (5 bases). The CDR3 contains 13 residues. V dropped 7 bases and J dropped 5 bases, with 14 bases sitting between them. Germline CDR1 and CDR2: MDHEN and SYDVKM. CDR3 in DNA: TGTGCCAGCATGGAGCCAGGGTACGAGACCCAGTACTTC. This translates into CASMEPGYETQYF.

This clonotype was recorded many times. The V and J genes are TRBV7-3 and TRBJ2-5; no clear D gene. Germline assignment: CDR1 SGHTA and CDR2 FQGTGA. V lost 5 bases to trimming and J lost 8 bases, with 21 bases between them. This CDR3 is 15 amino acids long. CDR3 sequence (DNA): TGTGCCAGCAGCCCCCAGGCGGAGAGGTCATACACCCAGTACTTC. Translated: CASSPQAERSYTQYF.

There are many counts of this clonotype. V is TRBV11-2 and J is TRBJ1-1; D remains unclear. V was pared by 1 base and J by 4 bases, with 7 bases between. The germline gives CDR1 SGHAT, CDR2 FQNNGV. The CDR3 has 13 amino acids. CDR3 DNA: TGTGCCAGCAGCTTAGGCCGTGGCACTGAAGCTTTCTTT. This encodes CASSLGRGTEAFF.

The chain combines TRBV7-2 with TRBJ1-2; TRBD1 is a possible D gene (6 bases). The V and J ends lost 3 bases and 5 bases respectively, with 16 bases between them. The length of the CDR3 is 15 residues. The germline V gene has CDR1 SGHTA and CDR2 FQGNSA. The CDR3 DNA follows: TGTGCCAGCAGCTTCAGCCCAGGGGACCTTTATGGCTACACCTTC. As protein: CASSFSPGDLYGYTF.

The chain uses TRBV6-1 and TRBJ2-2; TRBD1 aligns across 9 bases. This CDR3 region has 17 residues. Trimming removed 5 bases from V and 6 bases from J; junction bases left unmatched: 13. CDR1 and CDR2 (germline): MNHNS, SASEGT. The CDR3 coding sequence is TGTGCCAGCAGTTACAGAGGGACAGGGACTTCTGCCGGGGAGCTGTTTTTT. It translates to CASSYRGTGTSAGELFF.

This clonotype appeared many times. J is TRBJ2-7 and V is TRBV6-1; D may be TRBD1 (5 bases). CDR3 length: 14 amino acids. Germline V gives CDR1 MNHNS, CDR2 SASEGT. V shed 3 bases and J shed 2 bases, with 11 bases lying between them. The CDR3 region is CASSEIGATYEQYF. As DNA, the CDR3 is TGTGCCAGCAGTGAGATAGGGGCAACCTACGAGCAGTACTTC.